This T cell receptor beta chain was recovered during a study of cytomegalovirus exposure and HLA in healthy donors. The wider study: The same platform as the 666 first-cohort repertoires was used for the 130 or so validation repertoires, a later analysis reported.

Method: immunoSEQ multiplex PCR; TCRdb's copy keeps in-frame clones and lacks some. This sample has around 300,000 clones; 87% occur once, and the top ten carry roughly 1.2%. A note on this clone: What it binds is not known.

The CDR3 has 16 amino acids. The V segment lost 1 base and the J segment 6 bases; nucleotides outside the gene matches: 5. The germline V gene has CDR1 SGHVS and CDR2 FNYEAQ. The study's findings and limits: Cytomegalovirus-associated status was assigned to around 160 TCR beta chains. Both high specificity and high sensitivity reportedly marked the classifier's diagnosis of cytomegalovirus status.

This receptor was taken from a woman aged 25 to 39 in good health and CMV-seropositive. V and J are TRBV7-6 and TRBJ2-7; 14 bases are a match to TRBD2. The specimen sequenced was PBMCs. The DNA of the CDR3 is TGTGCCAGCAGCTTAGGGGGACTAGCGGGAGAGAGCGAGCAGTACTTC. As protein: CASSLGGLAGESEQYF.